This T cell receptor (beta chain) was sequenced for a study of sequential checkpoint blockade in melanoma. Study details: Patients were randomized 1:1 to nivolumab-then-ipilimumab or ipilimumab-then-nivolumab first-line. About two dozen patients had matched tumor biopsies before treatment and at week 13 after nivolumab or ipilimumab alone.

Treatment given: randomized to nivolumab then ipilimumab (arm A) or the reverse (arm B). DNA-damaging chemotherapy had not been given to any patient beforehand. Measured with immunoSEQ multiplex PCR; TCRdb has only the in-frame clones, and not every one. The sample lists about 4,900 clones, approximately 39% occurring once. Study-level findings and limits: Clinical benefit was about 30 times likelier when tumor T-cell fraction and clonality increased.

Germline V gene lookup returns CDR1 GTSNPN and CDR2 SVGIG (reference sequence). Trimming removed 1 base from V and 0 bases from J, with 9 bases in between. This CDR3 has 15 residues. On this clone itself: Its antigen remains unidentified.

The receptor was isolated from a human donor with melanoma. The material sequenced was tumor tissue (inferred from file names), taken from a patient given nivolumab and ipilimumab in sequence. The chain is built from TRBV30 and TRBJ1-4; D is unresolved. The chain's CDR3 is CAWSGILATNEKLFF. CDR3 sequence (DNA): TGTGCCTGGAGTGGAATCCTTGCAACTAATGAAAAACTGTTTTTT.